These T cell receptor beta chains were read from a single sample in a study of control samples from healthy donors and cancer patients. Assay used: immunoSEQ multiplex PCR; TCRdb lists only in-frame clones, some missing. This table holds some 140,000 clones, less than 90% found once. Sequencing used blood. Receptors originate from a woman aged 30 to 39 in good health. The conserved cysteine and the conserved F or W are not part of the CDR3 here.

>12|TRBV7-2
ASSSTGGTGELF
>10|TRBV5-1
ASRTGNYGYT
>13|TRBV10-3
AIRSGLNSNQPQH
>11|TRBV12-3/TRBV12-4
ASSNQGGTEAF
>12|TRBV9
ASSVGGDQETQY
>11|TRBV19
ASSIQANTEAF
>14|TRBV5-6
ASSLDPRMRTDTQY
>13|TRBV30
AWSGGQISGNTIY
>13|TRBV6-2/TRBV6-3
ASSREIGGQETQY
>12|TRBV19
ASINLGVHTEAF
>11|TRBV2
ARAGTGGTEAF
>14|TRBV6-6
ASSRQSTGGGAEAF
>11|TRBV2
ASKNGGTGELF
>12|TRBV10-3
AISTEAHNSPLH
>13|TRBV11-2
ASSLVGTGDHEQY
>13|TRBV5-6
ASSLASGRADTQY
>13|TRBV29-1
SVRDRLDLSGELF
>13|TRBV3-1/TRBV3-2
ASSQTGTDEHGYT
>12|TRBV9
ASSVTSNTGELF
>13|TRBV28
ASSTLGGAGQPQH
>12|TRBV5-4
ASSPEGGLVEAF
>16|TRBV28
ASSLRQGVGSYNSPLH
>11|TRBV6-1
ASSERLHTEAF
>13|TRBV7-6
ASSPLPDLNYGYT
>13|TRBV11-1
ASSFGGSAHNEQF
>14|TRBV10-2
ASSDSGLSGTDTQY
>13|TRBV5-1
ASSLEPQGFYEQY
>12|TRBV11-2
ASSPTSGSYEQY
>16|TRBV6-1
ASSEAGPGAKSNQPQH
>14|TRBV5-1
ASSPAPGLVSWAQY
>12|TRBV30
AWSPGQLNTEAF
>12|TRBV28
ASSRDNLNQPQH
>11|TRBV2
ASSDGQQETQY
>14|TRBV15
ATSSSGRGNTGELF
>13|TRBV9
ASSVEGTKRETQY